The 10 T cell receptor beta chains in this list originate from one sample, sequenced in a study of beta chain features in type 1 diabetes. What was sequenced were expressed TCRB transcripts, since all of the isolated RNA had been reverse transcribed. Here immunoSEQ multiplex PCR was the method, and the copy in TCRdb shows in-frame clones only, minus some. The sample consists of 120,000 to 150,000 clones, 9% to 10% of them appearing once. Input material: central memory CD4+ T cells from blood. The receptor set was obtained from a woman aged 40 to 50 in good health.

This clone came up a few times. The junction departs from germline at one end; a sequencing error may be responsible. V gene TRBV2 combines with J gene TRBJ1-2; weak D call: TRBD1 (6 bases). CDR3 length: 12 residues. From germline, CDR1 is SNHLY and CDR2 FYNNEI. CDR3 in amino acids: CGSERGNYGYTF. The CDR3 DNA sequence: TGTGGCAGCGAAAGGGGGAACTATGGCTACACCTTC.

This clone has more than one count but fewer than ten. CDR3 sequence: CASGLVLGQGEETQYF. The CDR3 DNA reads TGTGCCAGCGGATTAGTACTGGGACAGGGGGAAGAGACCCAGTACTTC. The V gene is TRBV5-6, the J gene TRBJ2-5; 11 bases match TRBD1. With 7 bases clipped from V and 3 bases from J, the junction kept 11 bases outside the gene matches. CDR1 is SGHDT, CDR2 YYEEEE, per germline. This CDR3 comprises 16 residues.

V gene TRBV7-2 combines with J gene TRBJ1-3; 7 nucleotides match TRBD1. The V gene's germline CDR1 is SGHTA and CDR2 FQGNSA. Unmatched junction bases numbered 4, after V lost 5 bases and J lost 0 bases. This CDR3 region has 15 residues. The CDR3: CASSPTGASGNTIYF. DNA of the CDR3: TGTGCCAGCAGCCCTACAGGGGCCTCTGGAAACACCATATATTTT.

CDR3 nucleotides: TGTGCCAGCAGTGAAATGCGCTACGAGCAGTACTTC. The encoded protein is CASSEMRYEQYF. This chain joins TRBV6-1 and TRBJ2-7, with D unclear. The CDR3 is made up of 12 amino acids. Trimming cost V 2 bases and J 3 bases, with 5 bases left between them. The germline gives CDR1 MNHNS, CDR2 SASEGT.

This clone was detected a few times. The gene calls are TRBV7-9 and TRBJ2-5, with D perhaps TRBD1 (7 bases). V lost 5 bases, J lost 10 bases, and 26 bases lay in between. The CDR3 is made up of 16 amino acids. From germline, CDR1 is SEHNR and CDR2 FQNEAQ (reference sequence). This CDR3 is CASSPTRGRLGEDQYF. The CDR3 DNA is TGTGCCAGCAGCCCGACGAGGGGGCGTCTCGGGGAGGACCAGTACTTC.

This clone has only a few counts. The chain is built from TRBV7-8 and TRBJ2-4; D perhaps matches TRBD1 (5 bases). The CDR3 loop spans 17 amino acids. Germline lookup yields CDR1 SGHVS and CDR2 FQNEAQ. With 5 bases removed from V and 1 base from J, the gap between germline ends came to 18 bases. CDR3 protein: CASSPLEGVGAKNIQYF. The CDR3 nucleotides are TGTGCCAGCAGCCCCCTGGAAGGGGTTGGGGCCAAAAACATTCAGTACTTC.

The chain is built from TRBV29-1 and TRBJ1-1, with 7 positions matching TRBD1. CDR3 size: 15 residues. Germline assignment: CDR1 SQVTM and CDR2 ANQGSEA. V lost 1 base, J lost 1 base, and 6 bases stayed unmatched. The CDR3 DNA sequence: TGCAGCGTTGAAGGCCCACAGGGGCGGAACACTGAAGCTTTCTTT. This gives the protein CSVEGPQGRNTEAFF.

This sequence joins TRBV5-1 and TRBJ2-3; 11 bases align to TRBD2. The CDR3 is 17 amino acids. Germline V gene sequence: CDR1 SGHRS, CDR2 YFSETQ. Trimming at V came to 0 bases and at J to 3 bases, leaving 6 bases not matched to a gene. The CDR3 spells CASSLDPSGGQTDTQYF. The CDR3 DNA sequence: TGCGCCAGCAGCTTGGACCCTAGCGGGGGGCAAACAGATACGCAGTATTTT.

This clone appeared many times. DNA of the CDR3: TGTGCCAGCAGCTTAGAGGGACTAGGTAACAAGCAGTACTTC. It encodes CASSLEGLGNKQYF. The genes are TRBV7-2 and TRBJ2-7, with TRBD2 identical over 8 bases. V was clipped by 1 base and J by 8 bases; unmatched bases: 7. This CDR3 has 14 amino acids. Germline CDR1 is SGHTA and CDR2 is FQGNSA.

The DNA for the CDR3 is TGTGCCAGCAGTTATTACTCTTTCGATCAGCCCCAGCATTTT. Amino acid sequence: CASSYYSFDQPQHF. The chain employs TRBV6-5 and TRBJ1-5; no firm D call. V was shortened by 3 bases and J by 5 bases, with 11 bases between the two germline ends. The CDR3 is made up of 14 amino acids. Germline-derived CDR1 and CDR2 are MNHEY and SVGAGI.